This T cell receptor (beta chain) was recorded in a study of T cells in Graves' hyperthyroidism and ophthalmopathy. Graves' hyperthyroidism showing no ophthalmopathy progression within 18 months was considered stable. Diagnostic assessment was based on clinical symptoms, serum thyroxine and TRAb, thyroid ultrasound and orbital computed tomography. PBMCs were collected from an approximately 10 ml volume of fresh peripheral blood. Researchers took RNA transcripts and amplified the TCR beta CDR3 regions from them. The study used the HTBI primer set for a first-round RT-PCR of the TCR CDR3. One entry per CDR3 protein results from TCRdb running MiXCR on the multiplex PCR reads. The table has a few hundred thousand distinct CDR3 sequences, 15% to 19% seen once. With regard to this clonotype: What it binds is not known.

Findings and limits, study-wide: Most clonotypes that expanded in the thyroid above 0.001 also showed up in blood.

The sequenced sample consisted of blood. This receptor was obtained from a woman in her twenties or thirties with Graves' hyperthyroidism.

The CDR3 nucleotides are TGCAGTGCTAAACGGGGCGCCCCCGGGGAGCTGTTTTTT. It yields the protein CSAKRGAPGELFF. This chain uses TRBV20-1 with TRBJ2-2, with D perhaps being TRBD1 or TRBD2 (5 bases each). V lost 4 bases and J 6 bases, leaving 12 bases between the germline ends. The germline V gene has CDR1 DFQATT and CDR2 SNEGSKA (reference sequence). This CDR3 region has 13 residues.